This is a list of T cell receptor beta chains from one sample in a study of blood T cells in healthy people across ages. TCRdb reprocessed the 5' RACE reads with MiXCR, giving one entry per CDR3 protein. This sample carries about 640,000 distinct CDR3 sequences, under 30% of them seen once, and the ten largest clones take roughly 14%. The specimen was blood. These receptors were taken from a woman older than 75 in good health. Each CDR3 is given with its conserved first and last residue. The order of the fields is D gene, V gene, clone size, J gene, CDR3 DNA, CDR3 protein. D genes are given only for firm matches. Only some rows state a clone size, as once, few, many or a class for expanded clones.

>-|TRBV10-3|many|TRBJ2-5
TGTGCCATCAGACCGGCGGGACAGCAAGAGACCCAGTACTTC
CAIRPAGQQETQYF
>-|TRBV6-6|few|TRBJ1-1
TGTGCCAGCAGTGTACAGGGAGACACTGAAGCTTTCTTT
CASSVQGDTEAFF
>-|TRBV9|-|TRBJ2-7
TGTGCCAGCAGCGTAGGAGGGCCCGAGCAGTACTTC
CASSVGGPEQYF
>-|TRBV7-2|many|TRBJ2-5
TGTGCCAGCAGCTTAGAGCTAGCAGCGCAAGAGACCCAGTACTTC
CASSLELAAQETQYF
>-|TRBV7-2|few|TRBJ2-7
TGTGCCAGCAGCCTCGGACCCACCGGGGAGCAGTACTTC
CASSLGPTGEQYF
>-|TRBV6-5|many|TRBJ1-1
TGTGCCAGCAGTTACGATATTGGCACTGAAGCTTTCTTT
CASSYDIGTEAFF
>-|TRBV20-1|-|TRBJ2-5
TGCAGTGCTAGTGTTTCTAGTCGCCCCACGGAGACCCAGTACTTC
CSASVSSRPTETQYF
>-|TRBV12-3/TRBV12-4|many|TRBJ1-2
TGTGCCAGCAGTTTGAGACCTTATGGCTACACCTTC
CASSLRPYGYTF
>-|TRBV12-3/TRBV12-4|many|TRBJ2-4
TGTGCCAGCAGTTCACGGGGACTAGCCAAAAACATTCAGTACTTC
CASSSRGLAKNIQYF
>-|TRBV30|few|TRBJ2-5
TGTGCCTGGAGTGTACGGACAGCTAATGAGCAGTACTTC
CAWSVRTANEQYF
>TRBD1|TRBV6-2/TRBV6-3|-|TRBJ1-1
TGTGCCACCCACAGGGGTGGCACTGAAGCTTTCTTT
CATHRGGTEAFF
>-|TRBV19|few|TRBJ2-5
TGTGCCAGTAGCCCTGGGGGGAACCGGATTCAAGAGACCCAGTACTTC
CASSPGGNRIQETQYF
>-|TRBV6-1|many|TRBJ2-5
TGTGCCAGCAGTGACTCGGGAAGAGAGACCCAGTACTTC
CASSDSGRETQYF
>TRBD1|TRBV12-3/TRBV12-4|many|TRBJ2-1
TGTGCCAGCATACTCGGACAGGGATACAATGAGCAGTTCTTC
CASILGQGYNEQFF